The clone carrying this T cell receptor (beta chain) occurred a few times. As yet, its antigen is unknown. This sample is part of a study of cytomegalovirus exposure and HLA in healthy donors. Overall study results and limits: Reports indicate that TCR beta sequences accurately predicted the HLA-A and HLA-B alleles of most subjects. What a later analysis reportedly showed was that an Asian-associated ancestry cluster had fewer N-insertions than the approximately 700-donor mean.

The CDR3 runs to 14 residues. The germline CDR1 and CDR2 sequences are SGHAT and FQNNGV. The PCR had 60 Vbeta and 13 Jbeta primers. This table comes from immunoSEQ multiplex PCR, and its TCRdb copy is limited to in-frame clones, with some not included. The sample has around 190,000 clones; about 9.4% are singletons. Sequencing was performed on PBMCs. The receptor's source is a woman aged 25-40 years in good health and CMV-seropositive. The rearrangement links TRBV11-2 to TRBJ2-5, with TRBD1 matching over 8 bases. TRBJ2-7 matches the DNA end more closely, so the J call is doubtful. CDR3 sequence reads: CASSLRGLNHEQYF. The CDR3 DNA follows: TGTGCCAGCAGCCTCAGGGGGCTGAACCACGAGCAGTACTTC.